The text below deals with one TCR beta chain. Its antigen remains unidentified. No qualities accompany the bases; no much larger clone lies one base away. This entry belongs to a study of blood T cell repertoires in COVID-19 (TCRdb year 2020). Regarding the complete study: Samples covering the acute and convalescent phases of COVID-19 were provided by collaborators in the United States, Italy and Spain. The material from the prospective study consisted of cDNA or gDNA derived from T cells, B-cell-depleted T cells, or PBMCs. The dataset comprised deeply sampled blood TCRbeta repertoires from subjects exposed to, actively infected with, or recovered from COVID-19. The repertoires were made available in a free public database intended to serve as a resource for research on the immune response to SARS-CoV-2. The samples were drawn from two sources: the first 160 participants of the ongoing ImmuneRACE study, and fewer than 1,500 subjects contributed by 6 global collaborators. The sample metadata nearly always contained a de-identified subject ID, COVID-19 status, age in years and sex. Where available, HLA class I and class II types were obtained from metadata supplied by the sample provider rather than from assay-based typing. Study-wide findings and limitations: Clinical and demographic metadata were provided uncurated, with the amount varying by source and participant.

Whole blood was collected in K2EDTA tubes by collaborating institutions according to the institutions' own protocols. Collaborator samples were shipped for TCRbeta analysis as frozen whole blood, isolated PBMCs, or DNA extracted from either sample type. TCRbeta CDR3 regions were amplified from genomic DNA using the immunoSEQ Assay, a bias-controlled multiplex PCR. In the paper's pipeline: The number of nucleated cells in each sample was estimated from the amplification of reference gene primers within the assay. Sequence reads were collapsed and filtered to measure the absolute abundance of every unique TCRbeta CDR3 rearrangement. For each sample, productive Simpson clonality was calculated as the square root of Simpson's diversity index across productive rearrangements. Entries here come from immuneACCESS through TCRdb and include only in-frame sequences with V and J called. Some clones fail to appear in such tables; in the studies checked, an unresolved V gene covers under half of the shortfall, and the cause of the remainder is unknown. V and J calls and clone size follow that table, whereas D and trimming were derived from the DNA. Recorded for this sample are about 180,000 clones; 70% to 90% of them occurred a single time. The biggest ten clones account for roughly 2.6% of the sample.

This clonotype was obtained from a man aged 35-49 years with active or convalescent COVID-19. Sequenced: peripheral blood.

Here the CDR3 is given as CASSLDGGQPQHF. The DNA reads TGTGCCAGCAGCTTAGATGGAGGCCAGCCCCAGCATTTT. The rearranged segments are TRBV7-2 and TRBJ1-5; no D gene is confidently identified. The CDR3 numbers 13 residues from cysteine through phenylalanine. Just CDR3 DNA is preserved here, 39 bases in frame from base 1. Per the germline V gene, SGHTA is the CDR1 and FQGNSA is the CDR2. At the junction V is shortened by 1 base and J by 7 bases, with 8 bases in between. Where the CDR3 stops, the reference TRBV7-2 and TRBJ1-5 genes take over; the full variable domain is GAGVSQSPSNKVTEKGKDVELRCDPISGHTALYWYRQSLGQGLEFLIYFQGNSAPDKSGLPSDRFSAERTGGSVSTLTIQRTQQEDSAVYLCASSLDGGQPQHFGDGTRLSIL.